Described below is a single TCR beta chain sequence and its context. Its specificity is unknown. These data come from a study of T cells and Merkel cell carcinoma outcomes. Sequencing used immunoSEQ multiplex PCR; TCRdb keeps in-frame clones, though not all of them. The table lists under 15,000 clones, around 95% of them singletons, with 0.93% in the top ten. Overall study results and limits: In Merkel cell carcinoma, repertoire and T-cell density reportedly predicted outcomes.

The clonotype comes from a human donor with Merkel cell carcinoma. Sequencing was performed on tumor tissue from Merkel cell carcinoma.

CDR3: CASSLNRPGTDTGELFF. In nucleotides, the CDR3 is TGTGCCAGCAGCTTAAACCGGCCAGGGACGGACACCGGGGAGCTGTTTTTT. The rearrangement links TRBV7-3 to TRBJ2-2; TRBD1 or TRBD2 may be the D gene (5 bases each). Germline CDR1 reads SGHTA; CDR2 reads FQGTGA. The length of the CDR3 is 17 residues. Trimming shortened V by 1 base and J by 3 bases, and 15 bases separated the two germline ends.